This entry lists 11 T cell receptor beta chains sequenced from one sample in a study of beta chain features in type 1 diabetes. Isolated RNA was reverse transcribed in full, so expressed TCRB transcripts were sequenced. The method was immunoSEQ multiplex PCR; TCRdb's version includes in-frame clones alone and lacks a portion of them. The data show around 400,000 clones, roughly 15% seen once. The sample comprised naive CD4+ T cells from blood. The receptors here all came from a woman aged 18 to 35 in good health.

The chain employs TRBV28 and TRBJ2-7, with D perhaps matching TRBD1 (6 bases). Germline loops: CDR1 MDHEN, CDR2 SYDVKM. The CDR3 loop spans 14 amino acids. Trimming took 5 bases from V and 4 from J, leaving 15 bases between them. CDR3 amino acids: CASSQGTARYEQYF. The CDR3 DNA follows: TGTGCCAGCAGTCAGGGGACGGCCCGATACGAGCAGTACTTC. Full variable domain (outside the CDR3, taken from reference TRBV28 and TRBJ2-7): DVKVTQSSRYLVKRTGEKVFLECVQDMDHENMFWYRQDPGLGLRLIYFSYDVKMKEKGDIPEGYSVSREKKERFSLILESASTNQTSMYLCASSQGTARYEQYFGPGTRLTVT.

V usage is TRBV18 and J usage is TRBJ1-1; 7 bases are shared with TRBD1. With 3 bases clipped from V and 5 bases from J, the junction kept 6 bases outside the gene matches. There are 14 residues in the CDR3. Germline V gene data show CDR1 as KGHSH and CDR2 as LQKENI. The CDR3 reads CASSPGEGATEAFF. CDR3 DNA: TGTGCCAGCTCACCGGGAGAGGGGGCGACTGAAGCTTTCTTT.

The genes are TRBV9 and TRBJ2-2, with 13 bases that match TRBD2. The J segment lost 5 bases and the V segment lost 0 bases, leaving 1 base of the junction unmatched. This CDR3 is built from 16 residues. The germline V gene encodes CDR1 SGDLS and CDR2 YYNGEE. The CDR3 nucleotides read TGTGCCAGCAGCGTAGGGGGACTAGCGGGAACCGGGGAGCTGTTTTTT. It codes for CASSVGGLAGTGELFF.

The chain couples TRBV30 to TRBJ2-5, with 14 bases identical to TRBD2. Trimming cost V 6 bases and J 6 bases; bases outside gene matches: 9. The CDR3 length is 15 residues. Germline values: CDR1 GTSNPN, CDR2 SVGIG (reference sequence). The chain's CDR3 is CACVGTSGSEKTQYF. CDR3 sequence (DNA): TGTGCCTGCGTGGGGACTAGCGGGAGCGAGAAGACCCAGTACTTC.

This clone has a handful of counts. The chain links TRBV5-6 to TRBJ1-5; no firm D call. CDR1 and CDR2 from the germline V gene are SGHDT and YYEEEE. V dropped 0 bases and J dropped 0 bases, with 10 bases sitting between them. This CDR3 comprises 16 residues. The CDR3: CASSLAGSLSNQPQHF. CDR3 nucleotides: TGTGCCAGCAGCTTGGCGGGTTCACTTAGCAATCAGCCCCAGCATTTT.

This chain uses TRBV23-1 with TRBJ1-1; the D gene is possibly TRBD1 (6 bases). TRBV23-1 is an ORF, with its function uncertain. The CDR3 totals 14 residues. The V end lost 3 bases, the J end lost 2 bases, and 10 bases lay between the germline ends. CDR3 sequence: CASSQGASNTEAFF. As DNA, the CDR3 is TGCGCCAGCAGTCAGGGGGCTTCCAACACTGAAGCTTTCTTT.

This clone appeared a few times. This sequence joins TRBV21-1 and TRBJ2-7; TRBD1, as called in the table, went unchecked against the DNA. TRBV21-1 has pseudogene status. The CDR3 is 15 residues long. The CDR3 coding sequence is TGTGCCAGCAGCAGAAAGACAGGGAAAGCCTACGAGCAGTACTTC. As protein: CASSRKTGKAYEQYF.

The chain uses TRBV30 and TRBJ2-6; 8 positions agree with TRBD2. The germline CDR1 and CDR2 sequences are GTSNPN and SVGIG (reference sequence). This CDR3 has 15 residues. V lost 3 bases and J lost 3; bases outside the gene matches: 4. The CDR3 nucleotides read TGTGCCTGGAGAGAAGGGACTAGTGGGGCCAACGTCCTGACTTTC. Translating it yields CAWREGTSGANVLTF.

This chain connects TRBV27 to TRBJ1-1; no reliable D call. V lost 7 bases to trimming and J lost 6 bases, with 18 bases between them. The CDR3 loop spans 14 amino acids. Germline V lookup: CDR1 MNHEY, CDR2 SMNVEV (reference sequence). DNA for the CDR3: TGTGCCAGCATGGCCATAAGAACGTTCTCTGAAGCTTTCTTT. Translating it yields CASMAIRTFSEAFF.

The chain joins TRBV7-3 to TRBJ2-1; D possibly corresponds to TRBD2 (6 bases). V was clipped by 1 base and J by 3 bases, with 10 bases between them. The V gene's germline CDR1 is SGHTA and CDR2 FQGTGA. CDR3 size: 15 residues. Here the CDR3 reads CASSLIGRDYNEQFF. The CDR3, as DNA: TGTGCCAGCAGCTTAATCGGGCGGGACTACAATGAGCAGTTCTTC. Full variable domain (remainder filled in from reference TRBV7-3 and TRBJ2-1): GAGVSQTPSNKVTEKGKYVELRCDPISGHTALYWYRQSLGQGPEFLIYFQGTGAADDSGLPNDRFFAVRPEGSVSTLKIQRTERGDSAVYLCASSLIGRDYNEQFFGPGTRLTVL.

This rearrangement joins TRBV7-2 to TRBJ2-5, with TRBD2 identical over 10 bases. The J segment lost 4 bases and the V segment lost 4 bases, leaving 12 bases of the junction unmatched. CDR3 length equals 17 residues. Germline V gene data show CDR1 as SGHTA and CDR2 as FQGNSA. CDR3 protein: CASSSQTLAGGGETQYF. The CDR3 bases are TGTGCCAGCAGCTCCCAAACCTTAGCGGGAGGAGGAGAGACCCAGTACTTC. The whole variable domain, filled in from reference TRBV7-2 and TRBJ2-5, reads GAGVSQSPSNKVTEKGKDVELRCDPISGHTALYWYRQSLGQGLEFLIYFQGNSAPDKSGLPSDRFSAERTGGSVSTLTIQRTQQEDSAVYLCASSSQTLAGGGETQYFGPGTRLLVL.